These 10 T cell receptor beta chains share one sample of origin, sequenced in a study of cytomegalovirus exposure and HLA in healthy donors. TCRdb's table, derived via immunoSEQ multiplex PCR, lists solely in-frame clones and lacks some. The repertoire includes 150,000 to 200,000 clones, around nine tenths of them detected once, and around 2.3% sits in the top ten. Sequenced sample: PBMCs. These receptors originate from a woman in her late teens or twenties in good health and CMV-seronegative.

The gene calls are TRBV7-9 and TRBJ2-1; D possibly corresponds to TRBD1 (6 bases). Looked up from germline, CDR1 is SEHNR and CDR2 is FQNEAQ (reference sequence). V was pared by 4 bases and J by 4 bases, with 23 bases between. This CDR3 is built from 18 residues. The CDR3 region is CASSSPPLLGGLYNEQFF. In nucleotides, the CDR3 is TGTGCCAGCAGCTCTCCCCCGCTTCTTGGGGGCTTGTACAATGAGCAGTTCTTC.

This chain connects TRBV5-1 to TRBJ2-3; 11 bases align to TRBD2. Germline V gene sequence: CDR1 SGHRS, CDR2 YFSETQ. The CDR3 length is 14 residues. V gave up 7 bases and J gave up 3 bases; unmatched junction bases: 4. The CDR3 DNA reads as TGCGCCAGCGAAACTAGCGGGGGAACAGATACGCAGTATTTT. It codes for CASETSGGTDTQYF.

This chain uses TRBV7-2 with TRBJ2-2; TRBD1 aligns across 7 bases. Germline CDR1 SGHTA, CDR2 FQGNSA. This CDR3 has 17 amino acids. With 5 bases clipped from V and 6 bases from J, the junction kept 15 bases outside the gene matches. The CDR3 DNA follows: TGTGCCAGCAGCACCCACCGGGACAGAGGTTGGGCCGGGGAGCTGTTTTTT. Translation: CASSTHRDRGWAGELFF.

The chain employs TRBV27 and TRBJ2-2; TRBD1 matches at 9 bases. The CDR3 covers 16 residues. Germline lookup yields CDR1 MNHEY and CDR2 SMNVEV (reference sequence). Trimming took 6 bases from V and 1 from J; bases not matched to a gene: 6. CDR3 coding DNA: TGTGCCAGCAGCCTGATGGGACAGGGGAACACCGGGGAGCTGTTTTTT. Amino acids: CASSLMGQGNTGELFF.

The chain uses TRBV29-1 and TRBJ1-5; a weak D match, TRBD1 (5 bases). Germline CDR1 and CDR2: SQVTM and ANQGSEA. The V end lost 5 bases, the J end lost 5 bases, and 10 bases lay between the germline ends. This CDR3 has 12 amino acids. CDR3 DNA: TGCAGCGTTTCGACAGATTATCAGCCCCAGCATTTT. As protein: CSVSTDYQPQHF.

V usage is TRBV27 and J usage is TRBJ1-5, with TRBD1 as a possible D gene (5 bases). There are 12 residues in the CDR3. CDR1 and CDR2 from the germline V gene are MNHEY and SMNVEV (reference sequence). The ends were cut back, 0 bases at V and 9 bases at J, with 6 bases in the middle. This CDR3 reads CASSLSGGPQHF. In DNA form, the CDR3 reads TGTGCCAGCAGTTTATCGGGGGGGCCCCAGCATTTT.

The CDR3 nucleotides are TGCGCCAGCAGCCAGTGGACAGGGATGGATGAAAAACTGTTTTTT. Translated: CASSQWTGMDEKLFF. This sequence joins TRBV4-3 and TRBJ1-4; 8 bases agree with TRBD1. Unmatched junction bases numbered 6, after V lost 3 bases and J lost 6 bases. Germline lookup yields CDR1 LGHNA and CDR2 YSLEER. This CDR3 region has 15 residues.

The J gene is TRBJ1-4, the V gene TRBV2; tentatively, D is TRBD1 (6 bases). This CDR3 contains 15 residues. The V and J ends lost 4 bases and 7 bases respectively, with 16 bases between them. The germline CDR1 and CDR2 sequences are SNHLY and FYNNEI. CDR3: CASSGGGGLGEKLFF. As DNA, the CDR3 is TGTGCCAGCAGTGGGGGAGGGGGTCTTGGTGAAAAACTGTTTTTT.

This CDR3 is CASSLGAGVVYNEQFF. The CDR3 DNA reads as TGTGCCAGCAGCTTAGGAGCGGGAGTCGTTTACAATGAGCAGTTCTTC. The gene calls are TRBV11-2 and TRBJ2-1, with TRBD2 matching 8 bases. Germline V gives CDR1 SGHAT, CDR2 FQNNGV. V gave up 1 base and J gave up 4 bases; unmatched junction bases: 6. This CDR3 region has 16 residues.

This chain links TRBV9 with TRBJ2-5, with 11 bases fitting TRBD2. The CDR3 sequence is 17 residues long. Germline CDR1 reads SGDLS; CDR2 reads YYNGEE. With 3 bases clipped from V and 5 bases from J, the junction kept 12 bases outside the gene matches. DNA of the CDR3: TGTGCCAGCAGCGAGGCCCCCGAGGTAGCGGGAGGGGAGACCCAGTACTTC. Protein sequence: CASSEAPEVAGGETQYF.